The 2 T cell receptor beta chains in this list originate from one sample, sequenced in a study of T cells in Graves' hyperthyroidism and ophthalmopathy. Researchers amplified the TCR beta CDR3 regions from RNA transcripts. A first-round RT-PCR of the TCR CDR3 used the HTBI primer set. TCRdb re-called the multiplex PCR reads through MiXCR, storing one row per CDR3 protein. Of about 210,000 distinct CDR3 sequences in the sample, about 16% were seen once. The specimen was blood. The receptor set was obtained from a man between 35 and 55 years old with Graves' hyperthyroidism.

The table lists this clonotype with many counts. The chain recombines TRBV11-2 with TRBJ2-2, with D unresolved. This CDR3 comprises 13 residues. In germline, CDR1 is SGHAT, CDR2 FQNNGV. V lost 2 bases and J lost 5, with 6 bases in between. The CDR3, as DNA: TGTGCCAGCAGCTTACAACCGACCGGGGAGCTGTTTTTT. Translating gives CASSLQPTGELFF.

The V and J genes are TRBV27 and TRBJ2-3; 13 bases align to TRBD2. The V and J ends lost 4 bases and 2 bases, in that order; junction bases with no gene match: 6. The CDR3 has 17 amino acids. Germline assignment: CDR1 MNHEY and CDR2 SMNVEV (reference sequence). CDR3 DNA sequence: TGTGCCAGCAGTTCCCGACTAGCGGGGGGTGTCACAGATACGCAGTATTTT. Translation gives CASSSRLAGGVTDTQYF.